Presented here are 10 T cell receptor beta chains from one specimen sequenced in a study of blood T cells in healthy people across ages. Primers used in a second PCR of roughly 7 to 11 cycles were a sample-barcoded 5' primer and a J-beta primer mix. TCRdb used MiXCR to reprocess the 5' RACE reads, holding one entry per CDR3 protein. The table includes about 720,000 distinct CDR3 sequences, about a fifth detected once. What was sequenced was blood. The receptors originated from a man in his 70s in good health.

This sequence joins TRBV12-3 or TRBV12-4 and TRBJ2-1; D may be TRBD2 (6 bases). Deletions cut 7 bases from V and 6 bases from J, with 13 bases between. This CDR3 is built from 13 residues. The CDR3 nucleotides are TGTGCCAGCATCCACAGACTAGTCAATGAGCAGTTCTTC. This sequence encodes CASIHRLVNEQFF.

This clonotype was seen repeatedly, ten times or more. The CDR3 spells CATSRAGRKDQETQYF. The DNA of the CDR3 is TGTGCCACCAGCAGAGCCGGGAGGAAAGACCAAGAGACCCAGTACTTC. This chain connects TRBV15 to TRBJ2-5; 7 bases fit TRBD2. This CDR3 is built from 16 residues. Germline CDR1 and CDR2: LNHNV and YYDKDF (reference sequence). Germline trimming cut 1 base from V and 0 bases from J; bases unmatched to any gene: 5.

The chain joins TRBV24-1 to TRBJ2-5, with 10 nucleotides matching TRBD2. With 3 bases clipped from V and 4 bases from J, the junction kept 7 bases outside the gene matches. This CDR3 has 16 amino acids. Germline values: CDR1 KGHDR, CDR2 SFDVKD. The CDR3 spells CATSDGTSDYRETQYF. The CDR3 bases are TGTGCCACCAGTGATGGGACTAGCGATTATAGAGAGACCCAGTACTTC.

This clonotype was seen more than once but under ten times. The J gene is TRBJ1-1, the V gene TRBV10-3; D is perhaps TRBD1 (6 bases). This CDR3 is 16 amino acids long. The ends were cut back, 3 bases at V and 0 bases at J, with 14 bases in the middle. Germline-derived CDR1 and CDR2 are ENHRY and SYGVKD. CDR3 sequence reads: CAISEQGLEMNTEAFF. For the CDR3, the DNA is TGTGCCATCAGTGAACAGGGTTTGGAGATGAACACTGAAGCTTTCTTT.

The chain uses TRBV6-1 and TRBJ2-7, with 8 bases fitting TRBD1. The CDR3 covers 16 residues. CDR1 and CDR2 (germline): MNHNS, SASEGT. V gave up 0 bases and J gave up 3 bases; unmatched junction bases: 7. This CDR3 is CASSEAAWTGIYEQYF. The CDR3 DNA follows: TGTGCCAGCAGTGAAGCCGCCTGGACAGGGATCTACGAGCAGTACTTC.

This clonotype was counted between two and nine times. V usage is TRBV9 and J usage is TRBJ2-1; D perhaps matches TRBD1 (5 bases). Germline V gene sequence: CDR1 SGDLS, CDR2 YYNGEE. V was clipped by 0 bases and J by 10 bases, with 17 bases between them. CDR3 length: 15 amino acids. The CDR3: CASSVGGGANSEQFF. The CDR3 DNA reads TGTGCCAGCAGCGTAGGAGGTGGGGCGAACAGCGAGCAGTTCTTC.

This clonotype has a handful of counts. J is TRBJ2-5 and V is TRBV15, with 7 bases identical to TRBD2. The CDR3 loop spans 16 amino acids. Losses at the gene ends were 3 bases for V and 2 bases for J; bases not matched to a gene: 9. Germline CDR1 LNHNV, CDR2 YYDKDF (reference sequence). The CDR3 loop is CATSSGTSDSQETQYF. The CDR3 region has the DNA TGTGCCACCAGCAGTGGCACTAGCGACTCTCAAGAGACCCAGTACTTC.

In its sample, this clonotype was seen a few times. V is TRBV4-3 and J is TRBJ2-3, with 12 positions matching TRBD2. Losses at the gene ends were 1 base for V and 4 bases for J; bases not matched to a gene: 6. The CDR3 has 17 amino acids. Germline CDR1 is LGHNA and CDR2 is YSLEER. CDR3 loop: CASSQAAGLAGPDTQYF. The DNA for the CDR3 is TGCGCCAGCAGCCAAGCTGCGGGACTAGCGGGTCCAGATACGCAGTATTTT.

This clonotype was observed a few times. The CDR3 sequence is CASRLYQGARQETQYF. The CDR3 DNA is TGCGCCAGCAGACTATACCAGGGGGCGAGGCAAGAGACCCAGTACTTC. The V and J genes are TRBV5-1 and TRBJ2-5; 8 nucleotides agree with TRBD1. Germline V gene lookup returns CDR1 SGHRS and CDR2 YFSETQ. The CDR3 extends over 16 amino acids. V lost 5 bases and J lost 2; bases outside the gene matches: 11.

The rearrangement uses TRBV2 and TRBJ1-2, with 7 nucleotides matching TRBD1. The CDR3 consists of 13 residues. The V and J ends lost 8 bases and 5 bases, in that order; junction bases with no gene match: 8. The germline gives CDR1 SNHLY, CDR2 FYNNEI. CDR3 region: CASVMAGGYGYTF. The CDR3 DNA follows: TGTGCCAGCGTGATGGCAGGGGGATATGGCTACACCTTC.